This T cell receptor beta chain is drawn from a study of blood T cell repertoires in COVID-19. About the research overall: Acute-phase and convalescent COVID-19 samples originated in the United States, Italy and Spain. PBMCs, B-cell-depleted T cells, or T cells were the source of the cDNA or gDNA that made up the material.

Methods used by the authors: The authors estimated nucleated cell counts from reference gene primer amplification. Libraries were prepared by immunoSEQ multiplex PCR; TCRdb keeps only in-frame clonotypes and omits some of them. That table is the source of V, J and clone size, and D and trimming were worked out from the DNA. The top ten clones hold under 25% of a sample with more than 45,000 clones, about 80% of them seen once. Per the germline V gene, CDR1 is SGHVT and CDR2 is SQSDAQ. The CDR3 has 14 residues. Trimming pared 5 bases from V and 0 bases from J, leaving 11 bases between. This receptor was identified in a woman in her fifties or sixties with acute or convalescent COVID-19. The rearrangement joins TRBV7-4 to TRBJ2-7; D ambiguous. Sequenced sample: peripheral blood. CDR3: CASSVIQFSYEQYF. Here the CDR3 DNA reads TGTGCCAGCAGCGTTATACAGTTCTCCTACGAGCAGTACTTC.